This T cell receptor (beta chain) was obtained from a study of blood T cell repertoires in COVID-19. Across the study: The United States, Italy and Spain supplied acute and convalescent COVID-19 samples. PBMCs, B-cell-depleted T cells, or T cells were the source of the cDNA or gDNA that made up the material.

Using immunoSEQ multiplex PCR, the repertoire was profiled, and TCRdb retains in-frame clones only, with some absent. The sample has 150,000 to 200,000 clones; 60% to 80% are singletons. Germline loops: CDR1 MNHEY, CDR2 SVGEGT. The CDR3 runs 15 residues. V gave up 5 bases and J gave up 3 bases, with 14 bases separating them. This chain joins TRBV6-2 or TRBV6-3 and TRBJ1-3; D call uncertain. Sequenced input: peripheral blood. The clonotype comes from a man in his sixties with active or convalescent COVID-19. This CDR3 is CASSRGARLGNTIYF. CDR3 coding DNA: TGTGCCAGCAGTCGGGGAGCCCGTCTTGGAAACACCATATATTTT.